The T cell receptor (beta chain) under discussion was sequenced for a study of patients and donors after allogeneic stem cell transplantation (dated by TCRdb to the early 2020s). The library was obtained by RT-PCR. Instrument used: NextSeq 550. The public reads were reanalyzed by TCRdb: fastp trimming at Q25, MiXCR alignment, in-frame beta chains only. Rows with one shared CDR3 protein collapse into an entry with the most common genes and DNA. Recorded for this sample are tens of thousands of distinct CDR3 sequences; about a quarter of them occurred a single time. More than 20% of the sample rests with the top ten. With regard to this clonotype: It lacks a known antigen. No clone much larger than this one lies a single base away; base qualities are absent.

The cysteine opens and the phenylalanine closes a CDR3 of 13 amino acids. The entry retains the CDR3 DNA only, 39 bases that are in frame from base 1. The germline V gene sets CDR1 to MNHEY and CDR2 to SVGEGT. Trimming takes 6 bases from V and 2 bases from J, and the germline ends sit 10 bases apart. Sequencing was done on a sample of blood, either unsorted or a sorted T cell fraction (not recorded which). The clonotype originates from a human donor who was either an allogeneic HSCT recipient or a stem cell or donor lymphocyte infusion donor (not recorded which). It is not recorded whose cells these are; they may come from a transplant donor. The chain is encoded by TRBV6-2 or TRBV6-3 joined to TRBJ1-1, with no confident D gene call. The bases read TGTGCCAGCAGCCACGGGAGAAACACTGAAGCTTTCTTT. Translated, it reads CASSHGRNTEAFF.